This T cell receptor (beta chain) derives from a study of regulatory T cells in long-lasting Graves disease. Construction of TCR beta libraries relied on iRepertoire HTBI primers and on Arm-PCR targeting CDR3 regions. In TCRdb, the multiplex PCR reads were re-called with MiXCR into one record per CDR3 protein. Counted here are about 520,000 distinct CDR3 sequences, more than 10% occurring once; the ten biggest clones make up almost 9%. This clonotype was seen many times. The time point denotes: newly diagnosed GD, antithyroid drugs for less than 3 months. Scientists built the TCR library using RNA that was extracted from PBMCs. Germline V gene lookup returns CDR1 MNHNS and CDR2 SASEGT. The junction had 8 bases not matched to a gene; V was cut back by 7 bases and J by 5 bases. The CDR3 is 15 residues long. These data also featured in a second study, about T cells in Graves' hyperthyroidism and ophthalmopathy. This second study says: Most clonotypes expanded in thyroid above 0.001 were likewise present in blood.

The chain couples TRBV6-1 to TRBJ1-1; 12 bases match TRBD1. This TCR was sampled from a woman in her 30s with Graves disease. The sequences come from peripheral blood mononuclear cells (PBMCs), collected at new diagnosis, from a patient treated with antithyroid drugs. The CDR3 protein is CASKWDRGRGTEAFF. The CDR3 coding sequence is TGTGCCAGCAAGTGGGACAGGGGGCGAGGGACTGAAGCTTTCTTT.